The following is a T cell receptor beta chain sequence with its context. Its antigen is not known. Produced via immunoSEQ multiplex PCR; TCRdb's table is partial and in-frame only. The data show about 1 million clones, around 76% seen once. Trimming stripped 4 bases from V and 5 bases from J, with 15 bases between. The CDR3 runs to 15 residues. CDR1 and CDR2 (germline): SGHRS, YFSETQ. These data are taken from a study of shared clonotypes between healthy human individuals. Study findings and constraints: The authors expected sequencing depth to affect clonotype sharing among donors.

The sequenced material came from memory CD4+ T cells sorted from blood. Documented subset: CD45RA-negative fraction. The TCR was taken from a man younger than 30 in good health. The chain recombines TRBV5-1 with TRBJ1-4; D may be TRBD1 (6 bases). The CDR3: CASSPIAGQNEKLFF. The CDR3 coding sequence is TGCGCCAGCAGCCCTATAGCTGGACAGAATGAAAAACTGTTTTTT.